This T cell receptor beta chain came from a study of molecular identifiers for immune sequencing clone quantification. Study information: With replicates, the RNA of roughly 21,000 or 96,000 naive CD8 cells was split five ways and four were sequenced.

Generation of bulk TCR libraries relied on previously described methods and listed TCR primers. TCRdb re-derived calls from the PCR reads in MiXCR, one entry per CDR3 protein. The sample lists under 600,000 distinct CDR3 sequences; about a fifth were seen once. Naive CD8 T cells were sorted, and the gate applied was CD8+CD4-CCR7+CD45RA+. Overall study results and limits: It was shown that clones above 20 RNA copies held over 99% of effector molecules, but under 1% in naive cells.

This clonotype was observed many times. Its antigen is unidentified. Trimming took off 2 bases at V and 3 bases at J, with 20 bases between the two ends. The CDR3 is made up of 18 amino acids. Germline V gene sequence: CDR1 MGHRA, CDR2 YSYEKL. Sequencing used naive CD8+ T cells from blood, with Jurkat cell RNA spiked in. Subset given: FACS-sorted CD8+CD4-CCR7+CD45RA+ naive T cells. J is TRBJ1-5 and V is TRBV4-1, with D possibly being TRBD1 (5 bases). This receptor was identified in a human donor in good health. Some libraries in this study had Jurkat cell RNA spiked in. The CDR3 sequence: CASSQMGLSDDFNQPQHF. The CDR3 region has the DNA TGCGCCAGCAGCCAAATGGGGCTGTCCGACGACTTCAATCAGCCCCAGCATTTT.